This T cell receptor beta chain was identified in a study of cytomegalovirus exposure and HLA in healthy donors. In the PCR, 60 Vbeta and 13 Jbeta primers were used. The data were produced by immunoSEQ multiplex PCR, yet TCRdb's version contains in-frame clones alone and is incomplete. Here the sample spans 150,000 to 200,000 clones, 60% to 80% being singletons. In the case of this clone: What it binds is not known.

Study observations and caveats: Cytomegalovirus-associated status was assigned to 150 to 200 TCR beta chains.

This receptor was taken from a female donor in good health and CMV-seronegative. Sequences were obtained from PBMCs.

CDR3 region: CASTLDERLQETQYF. In DNA, the CDR3 is TGTGCCAGCACCCTGGATGAGCGCTTACAAGAGACCCAGTACTTC. This chain joins TRBV7-9 and TRBJ2-5; D is uncertain. CDR3 length: 15 residues. CDR1 SEHNR and CDR2 FQNEAQ come from the germline V gene (reference sequence). V was trimmed by 7 bases and J by 2 bases, leaving 17 bases between them.